This T cell receptor (beta chain) was found in a study of T-cell reconstitution after alpha-beta-depleted transplantation in children. Study observations and caveats: The origin of alpha-beta T cells about two months after transplant was reportedly several hundred expanded graft clones. The origin of high day-60 TCRbeta diversity in some patients lay in surviving recipient T cells and thymic progenitors. At the one-year point after transplant, T-cell counts and TCRbeta diversity were found to come mostly from T cells that had been newly produced.

The germline V gene encodes CDR1 SEHNR and CDR2 FQNEAQ (reference sequence). The CDR3 is 12 amino acids. A remark on this clonotype: Its specificity is unknown. A read error may produce the germline difference seen at one junction end.

Preparation of the TCRbeta library was carried out with unique molecular identifiers. Each CDR3 protein gets one entry after TCRdb re-called the PCR reads with MiXCR. Among some 830,000 distinct CDR3 sequences listed, roughly 15% were seen once. The chain uses TRBV7-9 and TRBJ2-1; possibly TRBD2 for D (6 bases). The sample was PBMCs, mostly from graft donor cells, taken 360 days after TCRalphabeta/CD19-depleted stem cell transplant. This clonotype was sampled from a male patient younger than 18 who had a stem cell transplant for acute lymphoblastic leukemia, so the T cells may come from the graft donor. As DNA, the CDR3 is TGTGCCAGCAGCTTAGAGCGGGCCACCTACGACTTC. Its protein product is CASSLERATYDF.